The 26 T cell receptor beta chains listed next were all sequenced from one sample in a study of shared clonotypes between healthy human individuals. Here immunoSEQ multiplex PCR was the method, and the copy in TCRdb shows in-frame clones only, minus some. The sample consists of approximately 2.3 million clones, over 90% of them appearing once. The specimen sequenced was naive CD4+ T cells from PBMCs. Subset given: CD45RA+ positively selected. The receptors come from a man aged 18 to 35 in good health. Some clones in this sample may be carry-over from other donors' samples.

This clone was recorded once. The chain's CDR3 is CASSLGQAGNTIYF. DNA of the CDR3: TGTGCCAGCTCACTCGGACAAGCTGGAAACACCATATATTTT. The V gene is TRBV18, the J gene TRBJ1-3; tentatively, D is TRBD1 (5 bases). From germline, CDR1 is KGHSH and CDR2 LQKENI. The V and J ends lost 4 bases and 2 bases respectively, with 9 bases between them. The CDR3 totals 14 residues.

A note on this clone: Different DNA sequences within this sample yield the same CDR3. For the CDR3, the DNA is TGTGCCAGCAGCCCTGGTACGGGAGATACGCAGTATTTT. This gives the protein CASSPGTGDTQYF. This chain connects TRBV9 to TRBJ2-3; D unclear. V lost 4 bases and J lost 5, with 11 bases in between. There are 13 residues in the CDR3. Germline V gene sequence: CDR1 SGDLS, CDR2 YYNGEE.

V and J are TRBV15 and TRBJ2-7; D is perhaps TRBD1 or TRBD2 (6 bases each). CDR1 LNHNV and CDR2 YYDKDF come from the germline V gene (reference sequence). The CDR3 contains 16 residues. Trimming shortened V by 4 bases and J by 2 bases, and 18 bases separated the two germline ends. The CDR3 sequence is CATSITTEGVTYEQYF. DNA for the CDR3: TGTGCCACCAGCATCACGACGGAGGGGGTTACCTACGAGCAGTACTTC.

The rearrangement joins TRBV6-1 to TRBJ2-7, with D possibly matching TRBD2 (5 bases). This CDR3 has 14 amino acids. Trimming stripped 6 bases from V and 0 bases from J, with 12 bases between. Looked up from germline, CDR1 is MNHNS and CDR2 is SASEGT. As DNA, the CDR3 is TGTGCCAGCAGACACCGGGGTATCTCCTACGAGCAGTACTTC. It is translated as CASRHRGISYEQYF.

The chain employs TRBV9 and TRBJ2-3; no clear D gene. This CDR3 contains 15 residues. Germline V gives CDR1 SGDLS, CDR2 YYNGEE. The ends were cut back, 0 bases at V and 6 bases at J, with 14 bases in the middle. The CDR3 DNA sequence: TGTGCCAGCAGCGTAGGATCCCAACGCGGCGATACGCAGTATTTT. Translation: CASSVGSQRGDTQYF.

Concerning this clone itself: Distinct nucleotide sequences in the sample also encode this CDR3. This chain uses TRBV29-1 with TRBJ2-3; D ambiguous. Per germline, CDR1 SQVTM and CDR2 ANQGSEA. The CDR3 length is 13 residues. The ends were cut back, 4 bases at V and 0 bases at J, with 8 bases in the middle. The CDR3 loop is CSVGGRSTDTQYF. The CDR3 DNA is TGCAGCGTTGGAGGCAGGAGCACAGATACGCAGTATTTT.

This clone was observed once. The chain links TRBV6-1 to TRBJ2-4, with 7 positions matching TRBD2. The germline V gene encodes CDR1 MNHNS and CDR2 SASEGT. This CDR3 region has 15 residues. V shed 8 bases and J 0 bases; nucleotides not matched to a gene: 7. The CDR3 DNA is TGTGCCAGCTCCTGGGGGGGAGTAGCCAAAAACATTCAGTACTTC. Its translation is CASSWGGVAKNIQYF.

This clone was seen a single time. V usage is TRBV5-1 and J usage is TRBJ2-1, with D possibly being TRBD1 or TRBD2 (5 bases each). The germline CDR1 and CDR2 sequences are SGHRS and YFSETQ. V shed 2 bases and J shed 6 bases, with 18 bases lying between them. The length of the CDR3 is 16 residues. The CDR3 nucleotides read TGCGCCAGCAGCTTCTCCGGGACGGCGGTACCCAATGAGCAGTTCTTC. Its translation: CASSFSGTAVPNEQFF.

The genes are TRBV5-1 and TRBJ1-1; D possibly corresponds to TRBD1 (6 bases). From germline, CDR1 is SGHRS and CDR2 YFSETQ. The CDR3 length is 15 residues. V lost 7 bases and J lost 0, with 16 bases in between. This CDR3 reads CASDPGHSLNTEAFF. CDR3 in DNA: TGCGCCAGCGATCCGGGACACAGCCTGAACACTGAAGCTTTCTTT.

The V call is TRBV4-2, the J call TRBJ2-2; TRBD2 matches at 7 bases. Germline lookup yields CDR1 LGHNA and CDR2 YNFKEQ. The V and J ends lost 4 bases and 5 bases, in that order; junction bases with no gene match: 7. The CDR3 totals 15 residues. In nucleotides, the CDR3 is TGTGCCAGCAGCCCCGGACTAGTATTAACCGGGGAGCTGTTTTTT. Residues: CASSPGLVLTGELFF.

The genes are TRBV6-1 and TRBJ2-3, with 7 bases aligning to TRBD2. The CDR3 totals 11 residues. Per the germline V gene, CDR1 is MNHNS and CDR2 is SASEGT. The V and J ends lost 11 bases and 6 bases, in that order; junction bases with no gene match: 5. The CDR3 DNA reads TGTGCCGGACGGGAGGTGGATACGCAGTATTTT. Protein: CAGREVDTQYF.

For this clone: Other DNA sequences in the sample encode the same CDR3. The CDR3 is CAISESRGTEAFF. In DNA form, the CDR3 reads TGTGCCATCAGTGAGTCGAGAGGGACTGAAGCTTTCTTT. The chain links TRBV10-3 to TRBJ1-1; D not resolved. This CDR3 region has 13 residues. Per the germline V gene, CDR1 is ENHRY and CDR2 is SYGVKD. V shed 0 bases and J shed 5 bases, with 7 bases lying between them.

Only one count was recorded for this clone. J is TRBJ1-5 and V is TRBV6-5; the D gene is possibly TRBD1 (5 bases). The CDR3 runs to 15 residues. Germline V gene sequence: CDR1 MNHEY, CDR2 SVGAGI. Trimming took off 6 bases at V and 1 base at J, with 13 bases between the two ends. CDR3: CASSLDRISNQPQHF. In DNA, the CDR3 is TGTGCCAGCAGCCTCGACAGAATAAGCAATCAGCCCCAGCATTTT.

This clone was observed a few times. CDR3 bases: TGTGCCAGCAGCTCGGACAGGGTGTATCAGCCCCAGCATTTT. Encoded protein: CASSSDRVYQPQHF. The rearrangement uses TRBV7-8 and TRBJ1-5; 8 bases fit TRBD1. The CDR3 spans 14 residues. The V gene's germline CDR1 is SGHVS and CDR2 FQNEAQ. The V and J ends lost 4 bases and 5 bases, in that order; junction bases with no gene match: 4.

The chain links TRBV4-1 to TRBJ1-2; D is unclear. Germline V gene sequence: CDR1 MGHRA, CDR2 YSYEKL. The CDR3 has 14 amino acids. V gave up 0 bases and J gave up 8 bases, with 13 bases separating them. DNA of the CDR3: TGCGCCAGCAGCCAAGATGAAGGCCCATGGGGCTACACCTTC. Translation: CASSQDEGPWGYTF.

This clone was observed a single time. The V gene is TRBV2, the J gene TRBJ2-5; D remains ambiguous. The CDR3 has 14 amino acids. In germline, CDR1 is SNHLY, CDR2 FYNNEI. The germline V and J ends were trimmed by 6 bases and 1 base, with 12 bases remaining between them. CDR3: CASRVKGLQETQYF. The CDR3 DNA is TGTGCCAGCAGGGTAAAAGGCCTCCAAGAGACCCAGTACTTC.

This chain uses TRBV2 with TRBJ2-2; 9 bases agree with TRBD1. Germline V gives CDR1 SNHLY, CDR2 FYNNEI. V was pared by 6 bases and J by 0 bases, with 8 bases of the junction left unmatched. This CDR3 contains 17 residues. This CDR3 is CASRQGASETNTGELFF. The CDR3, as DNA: TGTGCCAGCAGACAGGGGGCTAGTGAGACGAACACCGGGGAGCTGTTTTTT.

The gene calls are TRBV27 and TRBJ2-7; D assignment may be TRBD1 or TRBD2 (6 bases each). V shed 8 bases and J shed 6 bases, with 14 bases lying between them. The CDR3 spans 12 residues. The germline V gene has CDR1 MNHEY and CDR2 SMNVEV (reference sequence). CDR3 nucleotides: TGTGCCAGCGGGTCCGGGGGCCGCGAGCAGTACTTC. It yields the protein CASGSGGREQYF.

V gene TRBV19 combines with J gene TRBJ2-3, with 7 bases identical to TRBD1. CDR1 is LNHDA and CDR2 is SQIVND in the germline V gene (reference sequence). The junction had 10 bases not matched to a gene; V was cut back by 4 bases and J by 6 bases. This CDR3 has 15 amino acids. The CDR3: CASSNAGTAGDTQYF. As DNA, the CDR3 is TGTGCCAGTAGTAACGCCGGGACAGCCGGGGATACGCAGTATTTT.

Here the CDR3 reads CASSESARIQQYF. CDR3 DNA: TGTGCCAGCAGTGAGTCGGCAAGAATTCAGCAGTACTTC. The rearrangement joins TRBV6-1 to TRBJ2-7; D unresolved. Germline assignment: CDR1 MNHNS and CDR2 SASEGT. V was clipped by 3 bases and J by 8 bases, with 14 bases between them. CDR3 size: 13 residues.

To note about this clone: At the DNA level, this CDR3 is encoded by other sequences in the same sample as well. The CDR3 here is CASSLRGGYGYTF. The CDR3 DNA sequence: TGTGCCAGCAGTTTACGCGGGGGCTATGGCTACACCTTC. This sequence joins TRBV27 and TRBJ1-2; TRBD1 is a possible D gene (5 bases). V was trimmed by 2 bases and J by 4 bases, leaving 8 bases between them. Germline CDR1 is MNHEY and CDR2 is SMNVEV (reference sequence). The CDR3 extends over 13 amino acids.

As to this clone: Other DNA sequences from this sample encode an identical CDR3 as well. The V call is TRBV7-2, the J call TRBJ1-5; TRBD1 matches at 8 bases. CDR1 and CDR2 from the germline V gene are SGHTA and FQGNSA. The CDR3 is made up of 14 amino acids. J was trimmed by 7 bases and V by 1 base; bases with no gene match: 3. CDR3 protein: CASSLGQGNQPQHF. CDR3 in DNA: TGTGCCAGCAGCTTAGGACAGGGGAACCAGCCCCAGCATTTT.

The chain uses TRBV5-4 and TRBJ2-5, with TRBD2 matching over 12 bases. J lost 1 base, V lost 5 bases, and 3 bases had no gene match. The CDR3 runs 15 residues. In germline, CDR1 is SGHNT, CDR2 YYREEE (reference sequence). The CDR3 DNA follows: TGTGCCAGCAGTCGGACTAGCGGGATCCAAGAGACCCAGTACTTC. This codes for CASSRTSGIQETQYF.

CDR3 region: CASSSPRELSTEAFF. The CDR3 DNA reads TGTGCCAGCAGTTCCCCCAGGGAGTTGAGTACTGAAGCTTTCTTT. V is TRBV28 and J is TRBJ1-1, with a weak D call TRBD1 (5 bases). V lost 4 bases and J 5 bases, leaving 17 bases between the germline ends. CDR1 and CDR2 (germline): MDHEN, SYDVKM. This CDR3 has 15 amino acids.

This CDR3 reads CASSVERLLGDTF. CDR3 nucleotide sequence: TGTGCCAGCAGTGTGGAACGGCTCTTAGGGGACACCTTC. The chain employs TRBV2 and TRBJ1-2; D might be TRBD1 (5 bases). Trimming left V 4 bases short and J 12 bases short, with 18 bases between. The CDR3 consists of 13 residues. Germline CDR1 and CDR2: SNHLY and FYNNEI.

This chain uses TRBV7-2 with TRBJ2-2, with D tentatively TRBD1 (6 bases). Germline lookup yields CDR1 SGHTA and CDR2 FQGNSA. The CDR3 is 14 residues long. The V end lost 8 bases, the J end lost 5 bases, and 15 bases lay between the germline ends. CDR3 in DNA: TGTGCCAGCGCCCTCCTTGGGACAACCGGGGAGCTGTTTTTT. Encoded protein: CASALLGTTGELFF.